Here is one T cell receptor beta chain with its context. The data originate from a study of blood T cell repertoires in COVID-19. CDR3 length: 16 amino acids. V dropped 4 bases and J dropped 0 bases, with 16 bases sitting between them. Germline V gene data show CDR1 as LNHDA and CDR2 as SQIVND (reference sequence). Using immunoSEQ multiplex PCR, the repertoire was profiled, and TCRdb retains in-frame clones only, with some absent. The sample records about 140,000 clones, approximately 84% being singletons. This sequence was found in a woman in her 50s with acute COVID-19. The gene calls are TRBV19 and TRBJ2-7; D perhaps matches TRBD2 (6 bases). Specimen: PBMCs or T cells enriched from blood (not recorded which). The CDR3 DNA reads TGTGCCAGTAGTAGCAACCGGGACGGGAGCTCCTACGAGCAGTACTTC. Amino acid sequence: CASSSNRDGSSYEQYF.